This record covers a single TCR beta chain. The specificity of this receptor is unknown. No per-base quality is available; no much larger clone lies one base away. The sample originates from a study of shared clonotypes between healthy human individuals (dated by TCRdb to 2018 to 2020). In terms of the full investigation: The cohort included a few men and a couple of women between 18 and 49 years of age. For each donor, three plates each were used for CD4 naive and CD4 memory, two plates were used for CD8 naive, and one plate was used for CD8 memory. Blood TCR repertoires of several healthy adults were deeply sequenced to estimate repertoire size and the extent of clonotype sharing between individuals. To increase sequencing depth and limit assay-specific biases, TCR repertoire library preparation and sequencing were carried out by different laboratories using diverse techniques. Between about 0.9 and 8.9 billion PBMCs per donor were obtained by leukapheresis. What the study reported, not specific to this receptor: Incomplete sequencing was indicated by rarefaction of sorted-subset datasets, despite the large sequencing depth. Around 5% of naive CD4, around 3.6% of naive CD8, around 2.3% of memory CD4, and 0.4% of memory CD8 clonotypes were shared across a few donors. Sampling was limited to blood, and TCR repertoires in tissue likely differ from TCR repertoires in blood. Naive subsets generally had larger estimated clonotype richness than memory subsets. Because the study included a small number of donors, the genetic and exposure-history diversity represented was limited. Pairwise subsampling led to the expectation that sequencing depth would affect the degree of clonotype sharing among donors. Clonotypes shared by all four sorted-subset donors showed higher generation probabilities than non-shared clonotypes.

Donors were healthy HIV-negative adults with no recently reported acute infections or vaccinations. All donors were Caucasian adults living in Nashville, Tennessee, USA. CD4+ T cells were enriched through magnetic negative selection, after which naive cells were positively selected on CD45RA and the remaining negative fraction served as the memory subset. After blood collection by leukapheresis, PBMCs were isolated using Ficoll-Histopaque density gradient centrifugation and then cryopreserved in the vapor phase of liquid nitrogen. Analytical flow cytometry was used to check the purity and quantity of each magnetically sorted T cell population. Genomic DNA was isolated from each sorted fraction and quantified by UV absorbance on a Nanodrop 2000c. The cysteine opens and the phenylalanine closes a CDR3 of 14 amino acids. The only DNA kept is the CDR3, 42 bases in frame from the first base. CDR1 and CDR2 are read off the germline V gene (reference sequence) as LNHDA and SQIVND. At the junction V is shortened by 6 bases and J by 0 bases; bases outside the gene matches: 4.

TCR CDR3 regions were amplified from genomic DNA by multiplex PCR using the deep immunoSEQ assay. Genomic DNA extracted from each cell subset was distributed evenly over all wells of several immunoSEQ 96-well plates, and each plate served as one replicate. Each replicate PCR for sorted subsets received about 210 ng genomic DNA, equal to about 29,000 T cell genomes. Purified libraries were quantified with a Qubit 3.0 fluorometer, sized on a Bioanalyzer 2100, and re-quantified with the KAPA Library Quantification kit. A separate single-read 150-cycle Illumina NextSeq 550 flow cell was used to sequence each immunoSEQ 96-well plate. The published analysis was carried out like this. Because the immunoSEQ output held only junctional sequences and lacked quality scores, the filtering could not match the filtering applied to full-length reads. Sequences were annotated with PyIR, a Python wrapper for IgBLAST v1.9, using IMGT germline references to assign V/J genes and CDR3. Reads were removed for weak V/J assignments (E-value above 1e-6), missing CDR3, stop codons, out-of-frame junctions, or ambiguous translated residues. A V3J clonotype was defined by an identical inferred V gene, J gene, and CDR3 amino acid sequence. Percentage overlap between repertoires was calculated by dividing the number of shared unique clonotypes by the size of the smaller repertoire. RTK rarefaction, the Chao1 estimator, and Recon v2.1 estimates of unobserved clonotypes were used to assess repertoire richness. Generation probabilities were computed with OLGA for all TCRbeta clonotypes obtained by the gDNA method from a few donors. Imported from immuneACCESS, the table was reduced by TCRdb to in-frame sequences with V and J called. These copies leave out some clones; in studies compared against another copy, an unresolved V gene accounts for under half, and the cause of the remainder is not known. V, J and clone size were drawn from that table, and D and trimming were deduced from the DNA. The sample profile shows approximately 980,000 clones; around 80% of them were found once. The ten largest clones add up to approximately 1.5% of the sample.

What was sequenced was memory CD4+ T cells sorted from blood. This sample's cell subset or site label indicates: CD45RA-negative fraction. This receptor was taken from a man younger than 35 in good health. The chain is made from TRBV19 and TRBJ2-7, with 8 bases in between that match TRBD1. The sequenced DNA: TGTGCCAGTAGCCCGGGACAGGCCTCCTACGAGCAGTACTTC. This sequence encodes CASSPGQASYEQYF.